This entry lists 15 T cell receptor beta chains sequenced from one sample in a study of vaccination and CD4 T cells after COVID-19. The antigens for these receptors are not known. Treatment indicated: roughly 10-day PBMC culture with coronavirus spike peptide pools or control peptides (ViraFEST assay). Cultured CD4+ T cell DNA was sequenced using the Oncomine TCR Beta short-read assay. TCRdb used MiXCR to reprocess the PCR reads, holding one entry per CDR3 protein. The sample includes approximately 6,600 distinct CDR3 sequences, around 22% of them seen just once. Sequencing used CD4+ T cells from blood, cultured in vitro, obtained after SARS-CoV-2 vaccination. The receptor source for this set is a human donor who had recovered from COVID-19.

This clonotype is medium-sized within its sample. The chain is built from TRBV29-1 and TRBJ2-3; D is unresolved. Trimming took 7 bases from V and 6 from J, leaving 8 bases between them. The germline CDR1 and CDR2 sequences are SQVTM and ANQGSEA. The CDR3 has 10 residues. CDR3 region: CSGSRDTQYF. CDR3 DNA: TGCAGCGGCTCTCGCGATACGCAGTATTTT.

This clonotype is deemed medium-sized. The rearrangement joins TRBV6-5 to TRBJ2-5, with TRBD1 matching 7 bases. This CDR3 comprises 14 residues. After removal of 2 bases from V and 5 bases from J, the junction contained 5 bases not matched to a gene. Per germline, CDR1 MNHEY and CDR2 SVGAGI. CDR3 residues: CASSYPTGFETQYF. The DNA of the CDR3 is TGTGCCAGCAGTTACCCGACAGGGTTTGAGACCCAGTACTTC.

By sample share, this clonotype is medium-sized. The CDR3 region is CSATRTATLGETQYF. In DNA form, the CDR3 reads TGCAGTGCCACAAGGACAGCCACATTAGGGGAGACCCAGTACTTC. V is TRBV20-1 and J is TRBJ2-5; tentatively, D is TRBD1 (6 bases). With 6 bases removed from V and 5 bases from J, the gap between germline ends came to 22 bases. Germline V lookup: CDR1 DFQATT, CDR2 SNEGSKA (reference sequence). This CDR3 spans 15 amino acids.

In its sample, this clonotype is hyperexpanded. V and J are TRBV20-1 and TRBJ2-7; TRBD1 matches at 11 bases. The V gene's germline CDR1 is DFQATT and CDR2 SNEGSKA (reference sequence). The CDR3 has 14 amino acids. Trimming removed 0 bases from V and 4 bases from J; junction bases left unmatched: 2. The CDR3 is CSAREGTGGYEQYF. In nucleotides, the CDR3 is TGCAGTGCTAGAGAGGGGACAGGGGGATACGAGCAGTACTTC.

The rearrangement uses TRBV4-1 and TRBJ2-7; 9 nucleotides agree with TRBD2. CDR1 MGHRA and CDR2 YSYEKL come from the germline V gene. The J segment lost 0 bases and the V segment lost 3 bases, leaving 6 bases of the junction unmatched. This CDR3 is 16 amino acids long. The CDR3: CASSHAGGAPSYEQYF. The DNA of the CDR3 is TGCGCCAGCAGCCACGCGGGAGGGGCCCCCTCCTACGAGCAGTACTTC.

Only a few counts were recorded for this clonotype. This sequence joins TRBV7-6 and TRBJ1-3; 7 bases align to TRBD1. Germline CDR1 SGHVS, CDR2 FNYEAQ. The CDR3 has 16 residues. The J segment lost 4 bases and the V segment lost 5 bases, leaving 11 bases of the junction unmatched. Written as DNA, the CDR3 is TGTGCCAGCAGCCCACGGACAGGAAAGTTAGGAAACACCATATATTTT. Its translation is CASSPRTGKLGNTIYF.

This clonotype is labeled medium-sized. The genes are TRBV20-1 and TRBJ1-6, with D perhaps TRBD1 (5 bases). The germline V gene encodes CDR1 DFQATT and CDR2 SNEGSKA (reference sequence). The V end lost 3 bases, the J end lost 2 bases, and 11 bases lay between the germline ends. This CDR3 is 15 amino acids long. The CDR3 loop is CSASVRGTYNSPLHF. The CDR3 DNA sequence: TGCAGTGCTAGCGTGAGGGGCACCTATAATTCACCCCTCCACTTT.

The rearrangement uses TRBV5-1 and TRBJ2-7; possible D gene TRBD1, 6 bases. This CDR3 has 15 amino acids. Trimming removed 4 bases at V and 4 bases at J, with 18 bases between. The germline gives CDR1 SGHRS, CDR2 YFSETQ. In DNA form, the CDR3 reads TGCGCCAGCAGCAAAATCGAGCAGGGGATGTACGAGCAGTACTTC. Translated: CASSKIEQGMYEQYF.

This sequence joins TRBV2 and TRBJ2-7; 8 nucleotides align to TRBD2. The V segment lost 6 bases and the J segment 0 bases; nucleotides outside the gene matches: 4. The length of the CDR3 is 14 residues. The germline V gene encodes CDR1 SNHLY and CDR2 FYNNEI. CDR3 sequence: CASSWTSPSYEQYF. CDR3 DNA: TGTGCCAGCAGCTGGACTAGCCCCTCCTACGAGCAGTACTTC. The variable domain in full, completed from reference TRBV2 and TRBJ2-7, reads EPEVTQTPSHQVTQMGQEVILRCVPISNHLYFYWYRQILGQKVEFLVSFYNNEISEKSEIFDDQFSVERPDGSNFTLKIRSTKLEDSAMYFCASSWTSPSYEQYFGPGTRLTVT.

This clonotype was recorded a few times. The genes are TRBV6-4 and TRBJ1-6; the match to TRBD1 covers 8 bases. The CDR3 is 14 residues long. Germline CDR1 and CDR2: MRHNA and SNTAGT. The ends lost 5 bases at V and 9 bases at J; junction bases unmatched: 6. The chain's CDR3 is CASSQTGESSPLHF. For the CDR3, the DNA is TGTGCCAGCAGTCAGACAGGGGAGAGTTCACCCCTCCACTTT.

This clonotype is medium-sized. V usage is TRBV28 and J usage is TRBJ2-7; tentatively, D is TRBD1 (5 bases). The CDR3 extends over 12 amino acids. Trimming removed 6 bases at V and 3 bases at J, with 9 bases between. Germline CDR1 reads MDHEN; CDR2 reads SYDVKM. Written as DNA, the CDR3 is TGTGCCAGCAGCCGACAGCACTACGAGCAGTACTTC. Translating it yields CASSRQHYEQYF.

This clonotype was observed a few times. The V and J genes are TRBV29-1 and TRBJ2-1; weak D call: TRBD1 (6 bases). The CDR3 loop spans 13 amino acids. CDR1 is SQVTM and CDR2 is ANQGSEA in the germline V gene. V lost 2 bases to trimming and J lost 6 bases, with 11 bases between them. The CDR3 reads CSVERQGPNEQFF. DNA for the CDR3: TGCAGCGTTGAAAGGCAGGGGCCCAATGAGCAGTTCTTC.

This clonotype is medium-sized in the sample. The chain links TRBV20-1 to TRBJ1-5; D might be TRBD1 (5 bases). V shed 7 bases and J shed 0 bases, with 16 bases lying between them. In germline, CDR1 is DFQATT, CDR2 SNEGSKA (reference sequence). There are 15 residues in the CDR3. The CDR3 region has the DNA TGCAGTGGACAGTCAAGTTCGCTTAGCAATCAGCCCCAGCATTTT. Translation gives CSGQSSSLSNQPQHF.

This clonotype was detected only a few times. The rearrangement uses TRBV20-1 and TRBJ1-1; 9 bases agree with TRBD1. The CDR3 extends over 15 amino acids. The V gene's germline CDR1 is DFQATT and CDR2 SNEGSKA (reference sequence). V trimming: 0 bases; J trimming: 4 bases; junction bases outside the gene matches: 6. CDR3 DNA: TGCAGTGCTAGAGATGGGGGGACAGGGCGCACTGAAGCTTTCTTT. This gives the protein CSARDGGTGRTEAFF.

V is TRBV25-1 and J is TRBJ1-1, with D possibly being TRBD1 (5 bases). Germline V CDR1 and CDR2: MGHDK, SYGVNS. CDR3 length: 13 amino acids. V was shortened by 8 bases and J by 0 bases, with 10 bases between the two germline ends. This CDR3 reads CASSNRLNTEAFF. In DNA form, the CDR3 reads TGTGCCAGCTCTAACAGGCTGAACACTGAAGCTTTCTTT.